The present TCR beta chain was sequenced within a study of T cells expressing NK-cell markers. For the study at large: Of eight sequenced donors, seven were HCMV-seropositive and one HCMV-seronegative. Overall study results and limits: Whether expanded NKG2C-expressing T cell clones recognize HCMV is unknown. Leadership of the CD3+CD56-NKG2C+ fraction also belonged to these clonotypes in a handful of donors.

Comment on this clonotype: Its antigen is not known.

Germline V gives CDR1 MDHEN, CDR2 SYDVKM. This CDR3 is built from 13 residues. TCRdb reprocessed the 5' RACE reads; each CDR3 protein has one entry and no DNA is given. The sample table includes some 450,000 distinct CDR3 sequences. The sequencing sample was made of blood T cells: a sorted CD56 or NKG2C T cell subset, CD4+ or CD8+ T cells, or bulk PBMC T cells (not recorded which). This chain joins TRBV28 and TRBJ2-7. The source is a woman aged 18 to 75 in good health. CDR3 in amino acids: CATHRLSSYEQYF.